These 5 T cell receptor beta chains share one sample of origin, sequenced in a study of shared clonotypes between healthy human individuals. This table comes from immunoSEQ multiplex PCR, and its TCRdb copy is limited to in-frame clones, with some not included. This table has about 1.1 million clones, about four fifths appearing once. Material for sequencing was memory CD4+ T cells from PBMCs. Described subset: CD45RA-negative fraction. Receptors were obtained from a man younger than 30 in good health. Some clones in this sample may be carry-over from other donors' samples.

The count of this clone is one. Other nucleotide sequences from this sample produce the same CDR3. The rearrangement uses TRBV7-9 and TRBJ2-6; D uncertain. There are 15 residues in the CDR3. Trimming removed 4 bases from V and 1 base from J, with 8 bases in between. CDR1 and CDR2 from the germline V gene are SEHNR and FQNEAQ (reference sequence). CDR3 protein: CASSSRSSGANVLTF. DNA of the CDR3: TGTGCCAGCAGCTCTCGATCTTCTGGGGCCAACGTCCTGACTTTC.

The rearrangement joins TRBV6-6 to TRBJ2-1, with 7 bases fitting TRBD2. Trimming cost V 6 bases and J 10 bases; bases outside gene matches: 9. The germline V gene has CDR1 MNHNY and CDR2 SVGAGI (reference sequence). The length of the CDR3 is 13 residues. CDR3 coding DNA: TGTGCCAGCAGCCGACGGGGGGTAGGCGAGCAGTTCTTC. Protein product: CASSRRGVGEQFF.

The J gene is TRBJ1-1, the V gene TRBV28, with D uncertain. Germline V gene sequence: CDR1 MDHEN, CDR2 SYDVKM. V gave up 4 bases and J gave up 4 bases, with 10 bases separating them. This CDR3 region has 13 residues. CDR3 region: CASSYDRPTEAFF. The CDR3 DNA follows: TGTGCCAGCAGTTACGATAGACCCACTGAAGCTTTCTTT.

The CDR3 reads CASSPDTYGYTF. CDR3 DNA: TGTGCCAGCAGCCCGGACACCTATGGCTACACCTTC. The chain couples TRBV5-6 to TRBJ1-2, with D possibly TRBD1 on 5 matching bases. This CDR3 is 12 amino acids long. Trimming cost V 4 bases and J 4 bases, with 8 bases left between them. Germline V CDR1 and CDR2: SGHDT, YYEEEE.

This clone was seen a few times. The same CDR3 is also encoded by other DNA sequences in this sample. The rearrangement joins TRBV29-1 to TRBJ1-1; 8 nucleotides agree with TRBD1. CDR3 size: 11 residues. The trim removed 7 bases at V and 4 bases at J, leaving 2 bases unmatched. Per germline, CDR1 SQVTM and CDR2 ANQGSEA. The CDR3 reads CSGDRGTEAFF. The CDR3, as DNA: TGCAGCGGCGACAGGGGCACTGAAGCTTTCTTT. The whole variable domain, filled in from reference TRBV29-1 and TRBJ1-1, reads SAVISQKPSRDICQRGTSLTIQCQVDSQVTMMFWYRQQPGQSLTLIATANQGSEATYESGFVIDKFPISRPNLTFSTLTVSNMSPEDSSIYLCSGDRGTEAFFGQGTRLTVV.